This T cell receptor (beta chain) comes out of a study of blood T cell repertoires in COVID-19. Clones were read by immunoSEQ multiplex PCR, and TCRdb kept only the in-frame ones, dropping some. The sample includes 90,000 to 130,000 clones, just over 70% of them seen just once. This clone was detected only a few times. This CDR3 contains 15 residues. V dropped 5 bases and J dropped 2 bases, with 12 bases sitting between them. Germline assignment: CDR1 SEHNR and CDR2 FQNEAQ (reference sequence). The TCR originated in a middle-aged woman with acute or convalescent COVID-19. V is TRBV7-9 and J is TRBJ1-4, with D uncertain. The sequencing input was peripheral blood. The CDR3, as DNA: TGTGCCAGCAGCCCTCTTGGAGGCACTAATGAAAAACTGTTTTTT. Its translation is CASSPLGGTNEKLFF.